This paragraph reports one T cell receptor (beta chain). Its matching antigen is unknown. According to the study, genomic DNA was the template for TCR beta VDJ and CDR3 profiling. One entry per CDR3 protein results from TCRdb running MiXCR on the reads. Among some 140,000 distinct CDR3 sequences listed, roughly two fifths were seen once. This CDR3 spans 12 amino acids. CDR1 and CDR2 from the germline V gene are ENHRY and SYGVKD. V was cut by 2 bases and J by 5 bases, with 6 bases left in between. The source of the sample is a study of CD8+CD57+ T cells in acquired aplastic anemia. At the level of the study: Sorted cells (CD4+ and CD8+) yielded DNA amounts that averaged roughly 3.5 ug. Healthy CD8+ samples averaged around 10 million reads.

Study-wide findings and caveats: About 29 shared CD8+ CDR3s appeared highly expressed within patients' immunodominant clones. Controls and patients did not differ significantly in CD8+ Simpson's diversity.

The rearrangement uses TRBV10-3 and TRBJ2-5; D possibly corresponds to TRBD1 (5 bases). The specimen was sorted CD4+, CD8+, or CD8+CD57+ T cells (not recorded which) from PBMCs. This sequence was found in a human donor in good health, serving as a control. Here the CDR3 reads CAISEAGETQYF. As DNA, the CDR3 is TGTGCCATCAGTGAGGCAGGGGAGACCCAGTACTTC.